This T cell receptor (beta chain) was sequenced for a study of read filtering for tumor transcriptome and immune sequencing. The overall study: TCR-mapped reads were about 4.05 to 10.27 million with IR-seq versus about 75 to 1,400 with RNA-seq. Regarding the study as a whole: In IR-seq, single-read clonotypes were around 80% of clonotypes but 3% to 3.5% of reads. The CD138-negative fraction was mixed bone marrow immune cells, not pure T cells.

The germline CDR1 and CDR2 sequences are SGHKS and YYEKEE (reference sequence). The V end was cut by 8 bases, the J end by 1 base, with 12 bases between. The CDR3 extends over 13 amino acids. The sample holds many counts of this clonotype. Its antigen is undetermined. Molecular barcoded adaptors covering alpha/delta and beta/gamma chains were used on 400 ng RNA. One entry per CDR3 protein results from TCRdb running MiXCR on the reads. The table has approximately 57,000 distinct CDR3 sequences, about 12% seen once. This TCR was recovered from a donor at least 40 years old with multiple myeloma. What was sequenced was a population of CD138-negative cells sorted from bone marrow. V and J are TRBV5-5 and TRBJ1-1; D remains unclear. CDR3 in amino acids: CASGGYGNTEAFF. CDR3 DNA sequence: TGTGCCAGTGGAGGGTACGGGAACACTGAAGCTTTCTTT.